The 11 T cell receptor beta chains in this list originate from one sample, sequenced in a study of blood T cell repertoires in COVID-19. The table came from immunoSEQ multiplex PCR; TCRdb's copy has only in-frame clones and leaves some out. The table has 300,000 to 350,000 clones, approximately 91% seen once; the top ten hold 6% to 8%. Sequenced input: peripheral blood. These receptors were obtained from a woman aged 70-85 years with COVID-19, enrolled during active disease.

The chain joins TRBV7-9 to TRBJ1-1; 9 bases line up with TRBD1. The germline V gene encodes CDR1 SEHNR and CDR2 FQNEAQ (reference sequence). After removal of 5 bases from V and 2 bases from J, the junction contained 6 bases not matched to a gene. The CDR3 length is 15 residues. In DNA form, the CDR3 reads TGTGCCAGCAGCCCCTATACAGGGGGCAACACTGAAGCTTTCTTT. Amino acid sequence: CASSPYTGGNTEAFF.

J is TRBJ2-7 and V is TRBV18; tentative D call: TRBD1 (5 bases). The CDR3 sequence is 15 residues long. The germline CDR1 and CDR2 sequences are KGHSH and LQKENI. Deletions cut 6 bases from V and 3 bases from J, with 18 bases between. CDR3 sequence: CASSVQGGGVYEQYF. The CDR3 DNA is TGTGCCAGCTCCGTTCAGGGCGGCGGTGTCTACGAGCAGTACTTC.

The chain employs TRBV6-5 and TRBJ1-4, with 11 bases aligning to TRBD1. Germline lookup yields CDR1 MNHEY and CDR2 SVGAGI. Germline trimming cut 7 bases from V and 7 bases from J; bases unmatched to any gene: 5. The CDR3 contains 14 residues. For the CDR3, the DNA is TGTGCCAGCACCCCGGGACAGGGGGTTGAAAAACTGTTTTTT. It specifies CASTPGQGVEKLFF.

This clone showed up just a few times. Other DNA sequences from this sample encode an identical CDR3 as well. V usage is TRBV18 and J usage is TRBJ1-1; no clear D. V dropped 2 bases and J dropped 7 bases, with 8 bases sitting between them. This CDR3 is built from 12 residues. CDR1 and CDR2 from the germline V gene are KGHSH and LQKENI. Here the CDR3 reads CASSPGRGEAFF. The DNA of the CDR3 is TGTGCCAGCTCACCAGGCCGGGGTGAAGCTTTCTTT.

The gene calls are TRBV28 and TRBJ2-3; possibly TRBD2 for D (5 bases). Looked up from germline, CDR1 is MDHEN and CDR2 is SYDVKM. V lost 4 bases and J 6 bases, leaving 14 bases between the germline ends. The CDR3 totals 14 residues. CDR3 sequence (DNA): TGTGCCAGCAGTTCCCTAACACCGGGGGATACGCAGTATTTT. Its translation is CASSSLTPGDTQYF.

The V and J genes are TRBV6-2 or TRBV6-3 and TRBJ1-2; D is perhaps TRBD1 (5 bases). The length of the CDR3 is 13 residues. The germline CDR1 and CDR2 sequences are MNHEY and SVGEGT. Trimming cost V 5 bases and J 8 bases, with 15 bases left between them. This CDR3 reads CASSASDSYGYTF. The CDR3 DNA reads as TGTGCCAGCAGTGCAAGTGACAGTTACGGCTACACCTTC.

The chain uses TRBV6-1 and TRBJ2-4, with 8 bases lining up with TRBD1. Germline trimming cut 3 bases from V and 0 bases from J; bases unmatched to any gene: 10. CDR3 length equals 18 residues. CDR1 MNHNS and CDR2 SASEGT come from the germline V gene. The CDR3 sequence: CASSDAGGRYLAKNIQYF. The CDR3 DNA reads TGTGCCAGCAGTGACGCAGGGGGCCGTTACTTAGCCAAAAACATTCAGTACTTC.

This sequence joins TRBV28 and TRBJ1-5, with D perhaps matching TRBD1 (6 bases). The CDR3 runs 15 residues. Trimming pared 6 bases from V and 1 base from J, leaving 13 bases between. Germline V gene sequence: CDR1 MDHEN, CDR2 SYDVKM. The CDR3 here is CASRLTGTSNQPQHF. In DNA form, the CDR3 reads TGTGCCAGCAGGTTAACGGGGACAAGCAATCAGCCCCAGCATTTT. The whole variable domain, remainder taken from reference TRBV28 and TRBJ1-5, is DVKVTQSSRYLVKRTGEKVFLECVQDMDHENMFWYRQDPGLGLRLIYFSYDVKMKEKGDIPEGYSVSREKKERFSLILESASTNQTSMYLCASRLTGTSNQPQHFGDGTRLSIL.

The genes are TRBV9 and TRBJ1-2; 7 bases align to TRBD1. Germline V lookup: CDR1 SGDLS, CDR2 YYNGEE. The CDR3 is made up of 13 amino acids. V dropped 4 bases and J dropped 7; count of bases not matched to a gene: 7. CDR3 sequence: CASSPRDRAGYTF. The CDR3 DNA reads TGTGCCAGCAGCCCCCGAGACAGGGCTGGCTACACCTTC.

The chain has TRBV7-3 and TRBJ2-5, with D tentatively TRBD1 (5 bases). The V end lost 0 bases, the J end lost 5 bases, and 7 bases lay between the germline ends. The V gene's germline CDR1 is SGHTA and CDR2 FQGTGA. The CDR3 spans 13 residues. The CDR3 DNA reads TGTGCCAGCAGCTTAACCAGGGCGGAGACCCAGTACTTC. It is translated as CASSLTRAETQYF.

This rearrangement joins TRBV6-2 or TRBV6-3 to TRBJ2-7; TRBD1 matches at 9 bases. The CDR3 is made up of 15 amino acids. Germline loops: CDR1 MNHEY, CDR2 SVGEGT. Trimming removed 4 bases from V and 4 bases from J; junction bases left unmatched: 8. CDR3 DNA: TGTGCCAGCAGTTTGGGACAGGGAAGCGGTTACGAGCAGTACTTC. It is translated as CASSLGQGSGYEQYF.